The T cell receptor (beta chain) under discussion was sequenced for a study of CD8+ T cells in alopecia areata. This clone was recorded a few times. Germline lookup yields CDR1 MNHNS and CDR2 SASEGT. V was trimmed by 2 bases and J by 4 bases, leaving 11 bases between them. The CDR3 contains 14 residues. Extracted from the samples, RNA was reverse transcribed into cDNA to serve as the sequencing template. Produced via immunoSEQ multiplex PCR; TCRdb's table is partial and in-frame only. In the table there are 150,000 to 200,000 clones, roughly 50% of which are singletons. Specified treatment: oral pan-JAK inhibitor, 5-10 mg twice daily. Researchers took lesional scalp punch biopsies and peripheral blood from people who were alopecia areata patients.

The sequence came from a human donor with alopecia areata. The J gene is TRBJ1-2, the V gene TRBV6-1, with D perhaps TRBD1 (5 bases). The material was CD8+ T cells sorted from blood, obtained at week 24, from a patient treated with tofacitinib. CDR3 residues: CASSEPQGPYGYTF. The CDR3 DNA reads TGTGCCAGCAGTGAACCTCAGGGCCCCTATGGCTACACCTTC.